These 27 T cell receptor beta chains originate from one sample sequenced in a study of T cells in tuberculosis (dated by TCRdb to between 2018 and 2020). The library was prepared using the immunoSEQ multiplex PCR assay. In its TCRdb copy, this immuneACCESS table keeps in-frame sequences only and misses some clones. Where compared with another copy, unresolved V genes explain less than half of these, and the others have no known cause. The sample has tens of thousands of clones on record, roughly 90% of them singletons. The ten most abundant clones make up 2.2% of the sample. The sequencing input was PBMCs. The source of these receptors is a donor between 10 and 35 years old with latent tuberculosis or without tuberculosis infection.

V gene TRBV7-8 combines with J gene TRBJ1-2; D is perhaps TRBD1 (5 bases). Trimming removed 7 bases from V and 4 bases from J, with 19 bases in between. Germline CDR1 SGHVS, CDR2 FQNEAQ. The CDR3 extends over 15 amino acids. The CDR3 DNA reads TGTGCCAGCACTCTTAGGGAAGGGGATAGCTATGGCTACACCTTC. It yields the protein CASTLREGDSYGYTF.

This chain uses TRBV5-1 with TRBJ2-7; TRBD1 aligns across 7 bases. The CDR3 covers 14 residues. With V trimmed by 3 bases and J by 3 bases, 6 bases remained unmatched. Germline V gene lookup returns CDR1 SGHRS and CDR2 YFSETQ. CDR3 sequence (DNA): TGCGCCAGCAGCTGGAGTGGGACAGTCTACGAGCAGTACTTC. Its protein product is CASSWSGTVYEQYF.

The chain is built from TRBV10-1 and TRBJ1-5; TRBD1 matches at 10 bases. The trim removed 11 bases at V and 0 bases at J, leaving 10 bases unmatched. The CDR3 totals 16 residues. CDR1 is WNHNN, CDR2 SYGVQD, per germline (reference sequence). DNA of the CDR3: TGCGCCGCCGCCGGGACAGGGGAATATAGCAATCAGCCCCAGCATTTT. Translation gives CAAAGTGEYSNQPQHF.

Only a few counts were recorded for this clone. The chain recombines TRBV18 with TRBJ2-7; D is unclear. The germline V and J ends were trimmed by 1 base and 5 bases, with 18 bases remaining between them. This CDR3 contains 16 residues. Germline V gives CDR1 KGHSH, CDR2 LQKENI. DNA for the CDR3: TGTGCCAGCTCACCACTTGTTGAGTTATCCCGGGACGAGCAGTACTTC. As protein: CASSPLVELSRDEQYF.

The rearrangement joins TRBV5-1 to TRBJ2-7, with 8 bases aligning to TRBD1. Germline CDR1 SGHRS, CDR2 YFSETQ. The ends lost 4 bases at V and 0 bases at J; junction bases unmatched: 9. The CDR3 extends over 16 amino acids. The CDR3 nucleotides are TGCGCCAGCAGCGACGGGACAGGAGGCGTCTCCTACGAGCAGTACTTC. This gives the protein CASSDGTGGVSYEQYF. Together with reference TRBV5-1 and TRBJ2-7, the CDR3 gives the full variable domain: KAGVTQTPRYLIKTRGQQVTLSCSPISGHRSVSWYQQTPGQGLQFLFEYFSETQRNKGNFPGRFSGRQFSNSRSEMNVSTLELGDSALYLCASSDGTGGVSYEQYFGPGTRLTVT.

This clone was seen only once. Here the CDR3 reads CASSQEQLAGDEQYF. DNA for the CDR3: TGTGCCAGCAGCCAAGAGCAACTAGCGGGAGACGAGCAGTACTTC. The V gene is TRBV14, the J gene TRBJ2-7; 11 bases match TRBD2. This CDR3 contains 15 residues. Germline V gives CDR1 SGHDN, CDR2 FVKESK. After removal of 0 bases from V and 5 bases from J, the junction contained 3 bases not matched to a gene.

The genes are TRBV6-1 and TRBJ2-3; TRBD1 is a possible D gene (6 bases). The CDR3 has 15 residues. Germline-derived CDR1 and CDR2 are MNHNS and SASEGT. Trimming took off 5 bases at V and 3 bases at J, with 15 bases between the two ends. The CDR3 is CASSKQGTGTDTQYF. The CDR3 bases are TGTGCCAGCAGTAAACAGGGAACGGGTACAGATACGCAGTATTTT.

The chain is built from TRBV11-2 and TRBJ2-1, with 12 bases identical to TRBD2. CDR1 and CDR2 from the germline V gene are SGHAT and FQNNGV. After removal of 5 bases from V and 6 bases from J, the junction contained 14 bases not matched to a gene. The CDR3 length is 18 residues. The chain's CDR3 is CASSQDPLAGGHGNEQFF. The CDR3 nucleotides are TGTGCCAGCAGCCAGGACCCGCTAGCGGGAGGGCACGGCAATGAGCAGTTCTTC.

The chain has TRBV7-2 and TRBJ1-2, with D unclear. The germline V and J ends were trimmed by 5 bases and 0 bases, with 10 bases remaining between them. CDR3 size: 14 residues. CDR1 SGHTA and CDR2 FQGNSA come from the germline V gene. The CDR3 bases are TGTGCCAGCAGCGCACAGAGAGCTAACTATGGCTACACCTTC. This codes for CASSAQRANYGYTF.

The chain uses TRBV5-1 and TRBJ2-2; the D gene is possibly TRBD2 (6 bases). The CDR3 loop spans 12 amino acids. Germline V gives CDR1 SGHRS, CDR2 YFSETQ. V gave up 7 bases and J gave up 6 bases, with 10 bases separating them. CDR3 residues: CASGRDSGELFF. Written as DNA, the CDR3 is TGCGCCAGCGGACGGGACTCCGGGGAGCTGTTTTTT.

The chain combines TRBV30 with TRBJ2-5, with 7 nucleotides matching TRBD1. Germline V gene data show CDR1 as GTSNPN and CDR2 as SVGIG (reference sequence). CDR3 size: 15 residues. The V gene end was trimmed by 1 base and the J gene end by 1 base; junction bases not matched to a gene: 6. The chain's CDR3 is CAWSALTGPQETQYF. CDR3 coding DNA: TGTGCCTGGAGTGCGTTGACAGGGCCCCAAGAGACCCAGTACTTC.

The chain recombines TRBV9 with TRBJ1-4, with D possibly matching TRBD1 (5 bases). Germline CDR1 reads SGDLS; CDR2 reads YYNGEE. CDR3 length: 17 amino acids. Trimming cost V 2 bases and J 3 bases, with 17 bases left between them. CDR3 sequence (DNA): TGTGCCAGCAGCGTCGTCCCGGGACTGTTAGCTAATGAAAAACTGTTTTTT. It specifies CASSVVPGLLANEKLFF.

This clone was counted a few times. The chain uses TRBV9 and TRBJ1-5; D remains ambiguous. Germline CDR1 reads SGDLS; CDR2 reads YYNGEE. The V end lost 3 bases, the J end lost 4 bases, and 8 bases lay between the germline ends. The CDR3 contains 13 residues. The CDR3 is CASSATGNQPQHF. The CDR3 DNA reads TGTGCCAGCAGCGCGACCGGGAATCAGCCCCAGCATTTT.

This clone has only one observation. The CDR3 DNA sequence: TGTGCCAGCAGCGTAGAGGGGGTCTCTGGAAACACCATATATTTT. Protein product: CASSVEGVSGNTIYF. This rearrangement joins TRBV9 to TRBJ1-3; D may be TRBD1 (6 bases). Trimming cost V 0 bases and J 0 bases, with 7 bases left between them. The germline gives CDR1 SGDLS, CDR2 YYNGEE. This CDR3 is built from 15 residues.

The chain is built from TRBV4-3 and TRBJ1-1; 10 bases line up with TRBD1. CDR1 LGHNA and CDR2 YSLEER come from the germline V gene. There are 14 residues in the CDR3. V dropped 5 bases and J dropped 4; count of bases not matched to a gene: 4. This CDR3 is CASSFRTGGTEAFF. The CDR3, as DNA: TGCGCCAGCAGCTTTAGGACAGGGGGCACTGAAGCTTTCTTT.

The CDR3, as DNA: TGTGCCAGCAGCGTAGGACGGAGCTCCTATAATTCACCCCTCCACTTT. Its protein is CASSVGRSSYNSPLHF. This chain links TRBV9 with TRBJ1-6; D is undetermined. The germline V gene encodes CDR1 SGDLS and CDR2 YYNGEE. The V gene lost 0 bases and the J gene lost 0 bases, with 7 bases spanning the gap. The CDR3 covers 16 residues.

The CDR3 sequence is CASSFQGADQPQHF. DNA of the CDR3: TGTGCCAGCAGTTTTCAGGGGGCCGATCAGCCCCAGCATTTT. This sequence joins TRBV27 and TRBJ1-5; 8 positions agree with TRBD1. There are 14 residues in the CDR3. J was trimmed by 5 bases and V by 3 bases; bases with no gene match: 3. CDR1 is MNHEY, CDR2 SMNVEV, per germline (reference sequence).

The rearrangement joins TRBV15 to TRBJ2-6; TRBD1 aligns across 11 bases. The germline CDR1 and CDR2 sequences are LNHNV and YYDKDF (reference sequence). The CDR3 has 18 amino acids. V lost 5 bases to trimming and J lost 3 bases; unmatched junction nucleotides: 9. CDR3 nucleotide sequence: TGTGCCACCAGCGAGAAGAGGACAGGGGGCGTTGGGGCCAACGTCCTGACTTTC. Its protein product is CATSEKRTGGVGANVLTF. Full variable domain (outside the CDR3, taken from reference TRBV15 and TRBJ2-6): DAMVIQNPRYQVTQFGKPVTLSCSQTLNHNVMYWYQQKSSQAPKLLFHYYDKDFNNEADTPDNFQSRRPNTSFCFLDIRSPGLGDTAMYLCATSEKRTGGVGANVLTFGAGSRLTVL.

V usage is TRBV19 and J usage is TRBJ2-1, with 7 bases fitting TRBD2. With V trimmed by 3 bases and J by 6 bases, 8 bases remained unmatched. Per the germline V gene, CDR1 is LNHDA and CDR2 is SQIVND (reference sequence). CDR3 length: 15 amino acids. For the CDR3, the DNA is TGTGCCAGTAGTATTAGGCGGGAGATCATCAATGAGCAGTTCTTC. Residues: CASSIRREIINEQFF. The full variable domain, its missing parts supplied by reference TRBV19 and TRBJ2-1, is DGGITQSPKYLFRKEGQNVTLSCEQNLNHDAMYWYRQDPGQGLRLIYYSQIVNDFQKGDIAEGYSVSREKKESFPLTVTSAQKNPTAFYLCASSIRREIINEQFFGPGTRLTVL.

The chain joins TRBV21-1 to TRBJ2-1; TRBD2 reflects the table's D call only, with no check against the DNA. TRBV21-1 is given as a pseudogene. The CDR3 covers 17 residues. The CDR3, as DNA: TGTGCCAGCAGCAAACACCCCCCTCCTAGCTCCTACAATGAGCAGTTCTTC. Its translation: CASSKHPPPSSYNEQFF.

The J gene is TRBJ1-2, the V gene TRBV7-9; 10 nucleotides line up with TRBD1. Germline-derived CDR1 and CDR2 are SEHNR and FQNEAQ (reference sequence). The length of the CDR3 is 16 residues. V shed 5 bases and J 8 bases; nucleotides not matched to a gene: 14. The CDR3 sequence: CASSPSGQGLFLGYTF. In DNA form, the CDR3 reads TGTGCCAGCAGCCCATCGGGACAGGGGTTATTCTTGGGCTACACCTTC.

This chain uses TRBV19 with TRBJ2-7, with D possibly being TRBD1 (6 bases). This CDR3 is built from 14 residues. Trimming stripped 4 bases from V and 11 bases from J, with 21 bases between. Germline V CDR1 and CDR2: LNHDA, SQIVND (reference sequence). The CDR3 here is CASSTPGEGVEKYF. The CDR3 coding sequence is TGTGCCAGTAGTACACCAGGGGAAGGAGTGGAGAAGTACTTC.

This chain connects TRBV6-5 to TRBJ1-2, with TRBD1 matching over 10 bases. Germline loops: CDR1 MNHEY, CDR2 SVGAGI. V lost 2 bases, J lost 4 bases, and 7 bases stayed unmatched. The CDR3 runs 16 residues. DNA for the CDR3: TGTGCCAGCAGTTACCTGCGGACAGGGGGAGGCTATGGCTACACCTTC. Its translation: CASSYLRTGGGYGYTF.

The rearrangement joins TRBV28 to TRBJ1-5; TRBD1 might be the D (5 bases). Trimming pared 11 bases from V and 5 bases from J, leaving 13 bases between. This CDR3 spans 12 amino acids. Looked up from germline, CDR1 is MDHEN and CDR2 is SYDVKM. The CDR3 sequence: CAYGQGYQPQHF. In DNA, the CDR3 is TGTGCCTATGGGCAGGGTTATCAGCCCCAGCATTTT.

J is TRBJ1-1 and V is TRBV6-6; tentatively, D is TRBD1 (5 bases). V was pared by 2 bases and J by 0 bases, with 7 bases between. This CDR3 is 14 amino acids long. CDR1 is MNHNY and CDR2 is SVGAGI in the germline V gene (reference sequence). The CDR3: CASSYGHLNTEAFF. For the CDR3, the DNA is TGTGCCAGCAGTTACGGACACCTGAACACTGAAGCTTTCTTT.

The chain carries TRBV28 and TRBJ1-1; D unclear. Germline loops: CDR1 MDHEN, CDR2 SYDVKM. This CDR3 has 14 residues. V was cut by 1 base and J by 9 bases, with 15 bases left in between. The CDR3 DNA is TGTGCCAGCAGTTTATCAGGAGGCCCCATTCAAGCTTTCTTT. Encoded protein: CASSLSGGPIQAFF.

V usage is TRBV7-9 and J usage is TRBJ1-4; D remains ambiguous. There are 14 residues in the CDR3. In germline, CDR1 is SEHNR, CDR2 FQNEAQ (reference sequence). V lost 4 bases, J lost 5 bases, and 11 bases lay in between. The CDR3 DNA is TGTGCCAGCAGCTCCGAGCGTCAGAATGAAAAACTGTTTTTT. It yields the protein CASSSERQNEKLFF.